This T cell receptor (beta chain) stems from a study of cytomegalovirus exposure and HLA in healthy donors (dated by TCRdb to the late 2010s). Background for the entire study: In an earlier analysis of 550 to 750 of the donors, 276 Gb of sequence data and 100 million or so unique TCR beta sequences from 150 million to 200 million T cells were reported. An early release covering just under 650 HLA-typed donors comprised about 300 gigabases of sequencing data and tens of millions of unique TCR sequences. Among a few hundred genotyped donors of the cohort, an average of about 240,000 unique TCR beta nucleotide sequences were sequenced per donor, roughly 20% of them non-productive. All discovery cohort repertoires had been generated on a single sequencing platform. The study aimed to test whether signatures of past pathogen exposure could be identified by cataloging public T cell receptors. A separate validation cohort of roughly 120 different subjects was used in addition to the 666-subject first cohort. Of the roughly 400 genotyped donors, about 80% fell in the genetic ancestry cluster associated with self-reported Caucasian donors. The number of donors typed differed by locus, with roughly 629-640 for A, B, C, DRB1 and DQB1, roughly 520 for DQA1, over 600 for DPA1, and 400 to 490 for DPB1. High-throughput TCR immunosequencing, statistical association of individual TCRs with disease status, and machine learning were combined to predict cytomegalovirus infection status. Donor age, sex, ethnicity and CMV serostatus were compiled alongside the repertoire data. In the later analysis, no new phenotypic data were used to find candidate immune exposures; instead, reliance was placed on TCR beta sequences and their occurrence across donors. Because of strong linkage in the cohort, a few DR-DQ haplotypes were treated as single units for association and clustering. HLA typing included class I and class II loci at four-digit resolution. The study profiled the T cell repertoires of approximately 700 subjects by immunosequencing and related them to cytomegalovirus serostatus. An earlier analysis of around 580 of the donors used high-throughput TCR beta sequencing to judge whether each TCR beta V gene segment behaved as functional or pseudogenic. In a later analysis, previously published TCR beta repertoires from about 670 donors were re-analyzed and high-resolution HLA genotyping was added so that TCR occurrence patterns could be studied. Genome-wide SNP genotypes for about 65% of the roughly 700 donors were used in a later genetic analysis, which treated that subset as a discovery cohort. Study-wide conclusions, independent of this receptor: Immune exposure information for the cohort was limited to CMV serostatus. The sequencing pipeline was judged likely to have produced a cluster of highly shared sequence variants as a technical artifact. About 17 rarely observed V segments, including chromosome 9 orphons, were excluded from the earlier analysis of several hundred of the donors because counts were too low. An earlier analysis of several hundred of the donors showed that most TCR beta V segments appeared in productive rearrangements either about 87% or about 30% of the time, which broadly matched IMGT annotations. V-gene and J-gene trimming of TCR beta chains was associated with a missense DCLRE1C variant in a later genetic analysis, and the association was replicated in an independent cohort. According to a later analysis, TCR association rates differed among HLA loci, with DRB1 alleles showing the most associated TCRs and HLA-C alleles showing the fewest. Linkage disequilibrium might explain the correlated functional status among segregating V segments, but an unknown experimental factor could not be excluded. Because some donors lacked HLA typing at each locus, the association tests relied only on the typed subset. While some public TCRs were present in many individuals, most TCR sequences turned up only very rarely across donors. In vitro tests confirmed that a few of the cytomegalovirus-associated TCR beta chains recognize cytomegalovirus antigens. This cohort had only TCR beta chains sequenced, and the lack of alpha or paired-chain data limited which features could be detected. A later analysis found that HLA-associated TCR beta chains were more clonally expanded and had lower generation probabilities than equally common non-associated chains. Several of the top co-occurrence clusters appeared to be linked to parvovirus B19, influenza, CMV and Epstein-Barr virus, according to a later analysis. Compared with the 666-donor mean, donors in an Asian-associated ancestry cluster had fewer N-insertions in productive TCRs, according to a later genetic analysis. In a later analysis, most CMV-associated TCR beta chains were found to appear HLA-restricted, with HLA associations seemingly driven largely by CMV exposure. The classifier was reported to diagnose cytomegalovirus status with high specificity and sensitivity in both the original and validation cohorts. Strong co-occurrence of HLA alleles, especially DR and DQ, made assigning TCR associations to individual alleles difficult. Specific HLA alleles were associated with more than 15,000 TCR beta sequences at a false discovery rate of 0.05 in a later analysis. A further reported finding was that TCR beta sequences accurately predicted the HLA-A and HLA-B alleles for most subjects in the first cohort. The presence/absence analyses assumed that sequencing depth was roughly uniform across donors, and that assumption may not be true. Some IMGT-functional V segments, including TRBV6-2 and TRBV6-3, could not be distinguished by the 87-base-pair reads and were therefore excluded. The study gave a list of over 150 TCR beta chains associated with cytomegalovirus. The authors suggested that the approach could potentially be generalized to other disease states and immunological phenotypes.

Trimming removed 4 bases from V and 5 bases from J; the gene matches leave 5 bases unexplained. From the cysteine through the phenylalanine, the CDR3 covers 14 amino acids. The kept DNA is CDR3 alone, 42 bases in frame from the first base. CDR1 and CDR2 are drawn from the germline V gene: SGHRS, YFSETQ. The cohort comprised fewer than 700 healthy bone marrow donors. At the time of sampling, every cohort member was nominally healthy, though immune exposures that went unrecorded were likely present. The donor tested CMV seronegative and was one of the 352 seronegative cohort members. A peripheral blood sample was provided by each donor, and peripheral blood mononuclear cells were used for TCR beta sequencing. Genomic DNA extraction from the blood cell samples was performed with the Qiagen DNeasy Blood Extraction Kit. A word on this clone: Its specific antigen is unknown. Per-base quality was not reported, and no clone a single base away is much larger than it. The sample holds other DNA sequences that translate to the same CDR3.

Libraries were constructed by the immunoSEQ multiplex PCR assay. The multiplex PCR relied on a mix of 60 forward primers for TCR Vbeta segments and 13 reverse primers for TCR Jbeta segments. Amplification of the CDR3 region of rearranged TCR beta genes was performed with a multiplex PCR assay on genomic DNA. Amplified TCR beta libraries were sequenced as 87-base-pair reads on the Illumina HiSeq System. For the original study's pipeline: Across the roughly 670 repertoires, a later analysis counted 80 million or so unique TCR beta chains, roughly 11 million of which were shared by at least two donors. Raw reads were error-corrected and collapsed into unique sequences by a nearest-neighbor algorithm in which closely related sequences were merged to remove PCR and sequencing errors. Alignment of CDR3 sequences to IMGT reference sequences was used to assign V, D and J gene segments. For a sequence to be retained, a match of at least six nucleotides to both a V gene segment and a J gene segment was required. Rearrangements were classified as productive when the CDR3 lacked stop codons and remained in frame with V and J, and all other rearrangements were classified as non-productive. Following IMGT convention, CDR3 was defined as the stretch from the second conserved V-encoded cysteine up to the conserved J-encoded phenylalanine. The earlier analysis of 587 of the donors excluded sequences that lacked an unambiguous match to a single V gene segment. In an earlier analysis of around 590 of the donors, a V segment was called functional when productive rearrangements were above 56.7%, and segregating when the standard deviation between donors exceeded 5%. A statistical classification framework was built to diagnose cytomegalovirus status from the catalog of TCR beta chain sequences. In a later analysis, TCR nucleotide sequences were compared against IMGT/GENE-DB human TR gene sequences so that V and J genes could be assigned. Using the TCRdist pipeline, a later analysis assigned CDR3 sequences along with most-parsimonious VDJ recombination scenarios. In a later analysis, every TCR beta chain was defined by the combination of its CDR3 amino acid sequence and its V-gene family, and reads without a unique V-gene family were dropped. In a later analysis, a few hundred highly shared, low-generation-probability nucleotide sequences were removed to address suspected cross-contamination and a sequencing artifact. In a later analysis, a clonal expansion index for each public chain was calculated from normalized within-repertoire ranks of inferred template counts. In a later analysis, generation probabilities were computed using a VDJ recombination model fitted to out-of-frame rearrangements, and the results were checked against IGoR. In a later analysis, hypergeometric tests were used to score TCR-TCR, TCR-HLA and TCR-CMV co-occurrence, with a repertoire-size bias correction applied to TCR pairs. In a later analysis, false discovery rates were estimated by permuting HLA or CMV assignments 20 times. In a later analysis, co-occurring TCRs were grouped using DBSCAN, with TCRdist sequence similarity added in when clustering inside HLA-allele-positive subsets. Repertoires with fewer than 30,000 or more than 120,000 public chains were left out of co-occurrence clustering, as were five repertoires with anomalous nucleotide sharing. TCRdb provides this immuneACCESS table in a form limited to in-frame rearrangements. Some clones are lacking; in checked studies, under half of them reflect an unresolved V gene, and why the rest are absent is not known. V, J and clone size were drawn from that table, and D and trimming were deduced from the DNA. The sample data list about 92,000 clones, and 69% of these were observed just once. The ten biggest clones cover under 3% of the sample.

Recombination joined TRBV5-1 with TRBJ1-4; 7 middle bases align to TRBD1. The sequence was obtained from a man aged 50 to 60 in good health and CMV-seronegative. The specimen sequenced was PBMCs. The DNA sequence is given as TGCGCCAGCAGCCCGGAGACAGGGAATGAAAAACTGTTTTTT. Its protein product is CASSPETGNEKLFF.